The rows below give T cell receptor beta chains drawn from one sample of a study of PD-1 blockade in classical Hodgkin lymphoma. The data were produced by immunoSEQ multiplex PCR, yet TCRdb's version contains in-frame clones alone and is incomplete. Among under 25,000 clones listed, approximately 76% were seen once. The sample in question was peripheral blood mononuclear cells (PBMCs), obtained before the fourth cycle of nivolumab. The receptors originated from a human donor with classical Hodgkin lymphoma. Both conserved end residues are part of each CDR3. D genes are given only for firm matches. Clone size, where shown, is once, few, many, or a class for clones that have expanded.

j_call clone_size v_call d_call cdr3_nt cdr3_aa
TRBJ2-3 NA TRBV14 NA TGTGCCAGCAGCCAAAAAAACCCCCTGACTAGTAACAATACGCAGTATTTT CASSQKNPLTSNNTQYF
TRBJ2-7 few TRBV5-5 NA TGTGCCAGCAGCTGGCGACTTGGGTACGAGCAGTACTTC CASSWRLGYEQYF
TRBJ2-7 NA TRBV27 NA TGTGCCAGCAGTTTAAACAGTGAGAACGAGCAGTACTTC CASSLNSENEQYF
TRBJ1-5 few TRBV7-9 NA TGTGCCAGCTCCGTGGACTTCGTTAATCAGCCCCAGCATTTT CASSVDFVNQPQHF
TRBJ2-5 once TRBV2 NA TGTGCCAGCAGCCTAACCCCCGACAGCACAGAGACCCAGTACTTC CASSLTPDSTETQYF
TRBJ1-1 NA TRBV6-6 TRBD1 TGTGCCAGCAGTTACGGGACAGGGATGAACACTGAAGCTTTCTTT CASSYGTGMNTEAFF
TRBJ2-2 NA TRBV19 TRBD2 TGTGCCAGTAGTACCACCGGGAGGGTGAACACCGGGGAGCTGTTTTTT CASSTTGRVNTGELFF
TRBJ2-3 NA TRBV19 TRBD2 TGTGCCAGTGGTGTTGGGGGAGGGCTGGAAGATACGCAGTATTTT CASGVGGGLEDTQYF
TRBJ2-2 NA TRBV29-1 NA TGCAGCGTTGAGGGCAGGAACACCGGGGAGCTGTTTTTT CSVEGRNTGELFF
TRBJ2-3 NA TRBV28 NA TGTGCCAGCAGTAAACCAGGGTTAAGCACAGATACGCAGTATTTT CASSKPGLSTDTQYF
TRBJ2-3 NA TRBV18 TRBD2 TGTGCCAGCTCACCGCTAGCGGGGGGCACAGATACGCAGTATTTT CASSPLAGGTDTQYF
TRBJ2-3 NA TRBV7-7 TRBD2 TGTGCCAGCAGCCGGACTAGCGGGGGGGGAGATACGCAGTATTTT CASSRTSGGGDTQYF
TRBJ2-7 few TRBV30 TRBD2 TGTGCCTGGAGTGCCGGGGGGAGCTCCTACGAGCAGTACTTC CAWSAGGSSYEQYF
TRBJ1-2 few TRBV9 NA TGTGCCAGCAGCTTTAGTGAAGGGGTGGACCACTACACCTTC CASSFSEGVDHYTF
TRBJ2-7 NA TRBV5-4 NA TGTGCCAGCACTCCCGACCCGTTTAGCTCCTACGAGCAGTACTTC CASTPDPFSSYEQYF
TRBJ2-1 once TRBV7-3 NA TGTGCCAGCAGCTTGGTGGGTTCCTCATCCTACAATGAGCAGTTCTTC CASSLVGSSSYNEQFF
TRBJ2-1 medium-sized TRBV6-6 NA TGTGCCAGCAGTAGCGGGAATGAGCAGTTCTTC CASSSGNEQFF
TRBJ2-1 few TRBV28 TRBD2 TGTGCCAGCATCTCCGTCCCGGGACTAGGAGGCGATGAGCAGTTCTTC CASISVPGLGGDEQFF
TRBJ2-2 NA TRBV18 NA TGTGCCAGCTCACACAGGACGAACACCGGGGAGCTGTTTTTT CASSHRTNTGELFF
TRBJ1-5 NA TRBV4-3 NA TGCGCCAGCAGCCAAGATCCACCCAGATCCATAAGCAATCAGCCCCAGCATTTT CASSQDPPRSISNQPQHF
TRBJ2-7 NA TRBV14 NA TGTGCCAGCAGCTTCGGGTACGGCGAGCAGTACTTC CASSFGYGEQYF
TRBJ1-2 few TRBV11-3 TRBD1 TGTGCCAGCAGCCCCGCAGGGGGCATTGGCTACACCTTC CASSPAGGIGYTF
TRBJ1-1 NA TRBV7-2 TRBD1 TGTGCCAGCAGCTTAGCAGGGGGCGTTCCCACTGAAGCTTTCTTT CASSLAGGVPTEAFF
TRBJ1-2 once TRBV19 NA TGTGCCAGTAGTCCCCCCTTCGGCAACTATGGCTACACCTTC CASSPPFGNYGYTF
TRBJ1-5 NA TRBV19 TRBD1 TGTGCCAGTTATAGTGGGGACAGTAGGAAGCCCCAGCATTTT CASYSGDSRKPQHF
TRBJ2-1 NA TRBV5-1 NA TGCGCCAGCAGCTCGGACCTTCGGGACGCGTCGGTTCATGAGCAGTTCTTC CASSSDLRDASVHEQFF
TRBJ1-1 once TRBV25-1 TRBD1 TGTGCCAGCAGAGGGGGCGCGAGCACTGAAGCTTTCTTT CASRGGASTEAFF
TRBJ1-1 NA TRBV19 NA TGTGCCAGTATCCCGGAGGGGAAGAACACTGAAGCTTTCTTT CASIPEGKNTEAFF
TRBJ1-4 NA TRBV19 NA TGTGCCAGTATGTCGGCAGCAACTAATGAAAAACTGTTTTTT CASMSAATNEKLFF
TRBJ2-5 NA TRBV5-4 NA TGTGCCAGCAGCAGCCCCGGGGTCCAAGAGACCCAGTACTTC CASSSPGVQETQYF
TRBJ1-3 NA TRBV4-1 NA TGCGCCAGCAGCCTAGGATCCTCTGGAAACACCATATATTTT CASSLGSSGNTIYF
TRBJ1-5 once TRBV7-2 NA TGTGCCAGCAGCTTAGGAGGGGGACACATGGATCAGCCCCAGCATTTT CASSLGGGHMDQPQHF
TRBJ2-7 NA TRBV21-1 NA TGTGCCAGCAGCAAAGATTGTACCTTTACATCCTACGAGCAGTACTTC CASSKDCTFTSYEQYF
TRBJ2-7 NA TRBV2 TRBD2 TGTGCCAGCAGCCCCAGACTAGGGAGGGCGGGGGAGCAGTACTTC CASSPRLGRAGEQYF
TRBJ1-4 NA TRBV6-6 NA TGTGCTTGTCGGGGGGTATATGAAAAACTGTTTTTT CACRGVYEKLFF
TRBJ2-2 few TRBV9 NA TGTGCCAGCAGCGTAGCTATGGGGGGCGGCAACACCGGGGAGCTGTTTTTT CASSVAMGGGNTGELFF
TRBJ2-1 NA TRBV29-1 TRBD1 TGCAGCGTTGACGGGGTAGGGGGCAGGTCCTACAATGAGCAGTTCTTC CSVDGVGGRSYNEQFF